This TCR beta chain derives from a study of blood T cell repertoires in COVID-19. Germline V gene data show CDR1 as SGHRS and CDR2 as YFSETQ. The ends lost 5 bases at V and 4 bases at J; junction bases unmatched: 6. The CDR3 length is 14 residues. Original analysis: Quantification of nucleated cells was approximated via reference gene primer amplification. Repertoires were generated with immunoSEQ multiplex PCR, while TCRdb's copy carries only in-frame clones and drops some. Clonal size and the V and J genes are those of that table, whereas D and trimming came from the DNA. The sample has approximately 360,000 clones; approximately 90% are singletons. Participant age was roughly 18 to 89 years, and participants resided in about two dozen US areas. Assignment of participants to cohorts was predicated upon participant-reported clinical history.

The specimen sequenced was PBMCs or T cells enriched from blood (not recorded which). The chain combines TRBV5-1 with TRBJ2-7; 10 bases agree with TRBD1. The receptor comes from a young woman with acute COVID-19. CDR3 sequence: CASRRDRGLYEQYF. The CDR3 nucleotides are TGCGCCAGCAGGCGGGACAGGGGACTATACGAGCAGTACTTC. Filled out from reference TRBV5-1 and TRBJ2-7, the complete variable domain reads KAGVTQTPRYLIKTRGQQVTLSCSPISGHRSVSWYQQTPGQGLQFLFEYFSETQRNKGNFPGRFSGRQFSNSRSEMNVSTLELGDSALYLCASRRDRGLYEQYFGPGTRLTVT.